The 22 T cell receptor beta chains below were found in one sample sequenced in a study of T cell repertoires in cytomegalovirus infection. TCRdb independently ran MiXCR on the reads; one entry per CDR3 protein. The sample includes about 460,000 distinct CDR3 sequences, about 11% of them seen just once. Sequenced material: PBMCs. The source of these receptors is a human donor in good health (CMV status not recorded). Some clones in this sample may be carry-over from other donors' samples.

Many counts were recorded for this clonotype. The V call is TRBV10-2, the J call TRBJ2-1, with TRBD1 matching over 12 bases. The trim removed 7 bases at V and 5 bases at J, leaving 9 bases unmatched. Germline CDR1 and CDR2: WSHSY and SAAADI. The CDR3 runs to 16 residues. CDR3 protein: CASKRPGQGANNEQFF. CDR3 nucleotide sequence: TGCGCCAGCAAAAGACCGGGACAGGGGGCAAACAATGAGCAGTTCTTC.

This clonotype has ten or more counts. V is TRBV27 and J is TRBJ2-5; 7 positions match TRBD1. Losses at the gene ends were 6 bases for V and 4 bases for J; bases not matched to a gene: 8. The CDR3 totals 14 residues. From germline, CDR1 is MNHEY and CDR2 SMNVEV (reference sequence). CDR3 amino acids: CASSDRVSLETQYF. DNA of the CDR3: TGTGCCAGCAGCGACAGGGTTTCGCTAGAGACCCAGTACTTC.

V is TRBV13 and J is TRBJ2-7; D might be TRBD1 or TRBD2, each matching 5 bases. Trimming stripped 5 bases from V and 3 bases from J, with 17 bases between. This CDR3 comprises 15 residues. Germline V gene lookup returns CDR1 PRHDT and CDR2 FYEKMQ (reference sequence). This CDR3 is CASSRNRDRDYEQYF. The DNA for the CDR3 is TGTGCCAGCAGCAGAAACCGGGACCGAGACTACGAGCAGTACTTC.

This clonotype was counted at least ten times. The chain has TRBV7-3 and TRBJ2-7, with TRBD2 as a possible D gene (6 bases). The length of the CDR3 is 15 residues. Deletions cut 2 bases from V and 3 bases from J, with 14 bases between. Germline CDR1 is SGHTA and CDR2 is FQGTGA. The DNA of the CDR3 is TGTGCCAGCAGCTTAGGCGGGGACCGAAACTACGAGCAGTACTTC. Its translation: CASSLGGDRNYEQYF. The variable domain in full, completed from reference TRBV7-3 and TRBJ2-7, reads GAGVSQTPSNKVTEKGKYVELRCDPISGHTALYWYRQSLGQGPEFLIYFQGTGAADDSGLPNDRFFAVRPEGSVSTLKIQRTERGDSAVYLCASSLGGDRNYEQYFGPGTRLTVT.

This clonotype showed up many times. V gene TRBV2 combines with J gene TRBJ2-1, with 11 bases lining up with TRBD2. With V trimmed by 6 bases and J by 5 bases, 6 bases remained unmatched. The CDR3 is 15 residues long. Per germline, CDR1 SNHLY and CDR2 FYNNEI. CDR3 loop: CASRPTSGGNNEQFF. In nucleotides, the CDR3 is TGTGCCAGCAGGCCCACTAGCGGGGGAAACAATGAGCAGTTCTTC.

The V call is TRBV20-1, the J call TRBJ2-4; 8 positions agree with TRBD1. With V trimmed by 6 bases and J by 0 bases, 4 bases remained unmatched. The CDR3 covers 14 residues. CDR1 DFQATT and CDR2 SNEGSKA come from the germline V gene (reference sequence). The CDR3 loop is CSAYRGIAKNIQYF. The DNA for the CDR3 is TGCAGTGCCTACAGGGGGATAGCCAAAAACATTCAGTACTTC.

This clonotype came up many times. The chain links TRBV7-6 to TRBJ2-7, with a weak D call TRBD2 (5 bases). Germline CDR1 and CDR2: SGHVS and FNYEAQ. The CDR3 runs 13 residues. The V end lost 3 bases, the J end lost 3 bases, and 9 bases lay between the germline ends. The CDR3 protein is CASSLDLFYEQYF. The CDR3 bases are TGTGCCAGCAGCTTGGACTTATTCTACGAGCAGTACTTC. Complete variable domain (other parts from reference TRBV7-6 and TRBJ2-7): GAGVSQSPRYKVTKRGQDVALRCDPISGHVSLYWYRQALGQGPEFLTYFNYEAQQDKSGLPNDRFSAERPEGSISTLTIQRTEQRDSAMYRCASSLDLFYEQYFGPGTRLTVT.

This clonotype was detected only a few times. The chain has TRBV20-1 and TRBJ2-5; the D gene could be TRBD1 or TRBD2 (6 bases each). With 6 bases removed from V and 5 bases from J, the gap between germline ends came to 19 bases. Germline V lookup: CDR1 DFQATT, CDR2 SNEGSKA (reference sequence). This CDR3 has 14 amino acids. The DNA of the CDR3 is TGCAGTGCCCGGCGGGACACAAGCGGGGAGACCCAGTACTTC. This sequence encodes CSARRDTSGETQYF.

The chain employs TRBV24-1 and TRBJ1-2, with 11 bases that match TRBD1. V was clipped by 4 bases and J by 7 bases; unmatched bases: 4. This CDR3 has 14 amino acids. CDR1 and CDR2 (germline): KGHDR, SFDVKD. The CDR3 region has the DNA TGTGCCACCAGTGAAGGACAGGGGGCTTTTGGCTACACCTTC. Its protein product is CATSEGQGAFGYTF.

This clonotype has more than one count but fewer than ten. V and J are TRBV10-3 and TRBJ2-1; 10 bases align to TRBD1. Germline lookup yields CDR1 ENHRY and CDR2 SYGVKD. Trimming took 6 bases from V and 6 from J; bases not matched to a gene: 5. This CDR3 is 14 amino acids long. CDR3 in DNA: TGTGCCATCAGCCGGGACAGGGGAGGCAATGAGCAGTTCTTC. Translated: CAISRDRGGNEQFF.

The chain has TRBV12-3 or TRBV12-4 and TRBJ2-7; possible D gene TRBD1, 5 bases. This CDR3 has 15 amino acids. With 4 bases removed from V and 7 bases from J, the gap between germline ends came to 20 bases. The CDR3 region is CASSSALQAHREQYF. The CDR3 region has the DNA TGTGCCAGCAGTTCGGCCCTGCAAGCCCACAGGGAGCAGTACTTC.

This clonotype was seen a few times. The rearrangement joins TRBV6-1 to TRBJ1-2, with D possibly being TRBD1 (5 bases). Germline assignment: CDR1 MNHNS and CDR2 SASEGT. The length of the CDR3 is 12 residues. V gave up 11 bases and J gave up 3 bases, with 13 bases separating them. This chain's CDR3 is CAGLDRDYGYTF. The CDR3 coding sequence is TGTGCCGGCTTAGACAGAGACTATGGCTACACCTTC.

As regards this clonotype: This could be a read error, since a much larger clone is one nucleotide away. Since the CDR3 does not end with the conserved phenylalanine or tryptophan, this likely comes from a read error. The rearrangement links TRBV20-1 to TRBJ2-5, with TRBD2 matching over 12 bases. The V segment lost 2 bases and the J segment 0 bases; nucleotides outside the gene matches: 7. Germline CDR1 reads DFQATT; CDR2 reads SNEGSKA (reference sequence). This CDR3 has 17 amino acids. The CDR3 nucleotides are TGCAGTGCTAGAAAAGGACTAGCGGGGCTGTACCAAGAGACCCAGTACGTC. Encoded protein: CSARKGLAGLYQETQYV.

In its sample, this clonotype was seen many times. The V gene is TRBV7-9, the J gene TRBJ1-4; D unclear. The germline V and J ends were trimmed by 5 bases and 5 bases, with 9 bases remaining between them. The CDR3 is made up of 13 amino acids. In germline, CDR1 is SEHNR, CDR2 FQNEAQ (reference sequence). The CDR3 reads CASSRPLNEKLFF. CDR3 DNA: TGTGCCAGCAGCCGCCCGCTAAATGAAAAACTGTTTTTT.

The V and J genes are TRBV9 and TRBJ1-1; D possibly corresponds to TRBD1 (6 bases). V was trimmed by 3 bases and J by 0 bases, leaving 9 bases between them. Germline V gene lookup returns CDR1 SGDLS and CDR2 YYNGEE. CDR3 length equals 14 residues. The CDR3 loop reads CASSAGHLNTEAFF. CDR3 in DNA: TGTGCCAGCAGCGCGGGACATCTGAACACTGAAGCTTTCTTT.

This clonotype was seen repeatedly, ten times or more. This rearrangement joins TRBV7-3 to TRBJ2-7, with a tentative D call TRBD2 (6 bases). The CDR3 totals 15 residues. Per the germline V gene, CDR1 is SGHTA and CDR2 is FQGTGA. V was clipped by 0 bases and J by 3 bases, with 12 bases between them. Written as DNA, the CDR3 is TGTGCCAGCAGCTTAACCGCTGGCGGGATCTACGAGCAGTACTTC. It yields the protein CASSLTAGGIYEQYF.

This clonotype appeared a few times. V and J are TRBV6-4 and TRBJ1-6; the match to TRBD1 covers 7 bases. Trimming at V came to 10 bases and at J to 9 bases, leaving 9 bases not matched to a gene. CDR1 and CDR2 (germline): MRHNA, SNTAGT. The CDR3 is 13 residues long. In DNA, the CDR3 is TGTGCCACCCGACAGGGAGGAGGTTCACCCCTCCACTTT. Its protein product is CATRQGGGSPLHF.

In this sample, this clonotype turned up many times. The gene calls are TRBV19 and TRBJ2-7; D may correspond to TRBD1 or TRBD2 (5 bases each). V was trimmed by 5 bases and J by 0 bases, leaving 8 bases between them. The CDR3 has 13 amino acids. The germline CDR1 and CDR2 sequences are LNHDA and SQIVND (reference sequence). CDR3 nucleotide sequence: TGTGCCAGTAGTGTGGGGGTCTCCTACGAGCAGTACTTC. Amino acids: CASSVGVSYEQYF.

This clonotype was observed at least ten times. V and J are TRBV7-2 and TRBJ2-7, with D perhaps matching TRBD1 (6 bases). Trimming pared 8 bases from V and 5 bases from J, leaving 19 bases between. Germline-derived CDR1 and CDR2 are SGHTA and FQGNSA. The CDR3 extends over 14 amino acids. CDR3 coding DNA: TGTGCCAGCCGCACTCTATGGGGGCCCGACGAGCAGTACTTC. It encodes CASRTLWGPDEQYF.

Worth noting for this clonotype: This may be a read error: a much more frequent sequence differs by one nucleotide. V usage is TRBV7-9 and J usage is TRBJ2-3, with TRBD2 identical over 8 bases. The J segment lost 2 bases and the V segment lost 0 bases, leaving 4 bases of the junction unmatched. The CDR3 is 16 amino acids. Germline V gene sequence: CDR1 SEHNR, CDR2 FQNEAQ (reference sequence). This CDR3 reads CASSLAPAGVTDTQYF. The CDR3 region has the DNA TGTGCCAGCAGCTTAGCACCAGCGGGAGTCACAGATACGCAGTATTTT.

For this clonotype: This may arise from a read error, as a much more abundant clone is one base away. CDR3 loop: CASSHGGSSYGQYF. The CDR3 DNA reads as TGTGCCAGCAGCCATGGGGGCAGCTCCTACGGGCAGTACTTC. V and J are TRBV3-1 and TRBJ2-7; tentative D call: TRBD1 (6 bases). The germline gives CDR1 LGHDT, CDR2 YNNKEL (reference sequence). The CDR3 has 14 residues.

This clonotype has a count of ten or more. CDR3 in amino acids: CASSSQQETQYF. The CDR3 region has the DNA TGTGCCAGCAGCTCTCAACAAGAGACCCAGTACTTC. The chain recombines TRBV7-2 with TRBJ2-5; D not resolved. Per the germline V gene, CDR1 is SGHTA and CDR2 is FQGNSA. The CDR3 has 12 residues. V shed 4 bases and J shed 2 bases, with 5 bases lying between them. Full variable domain (remainder filled in from reference TRBV7-2 and TRBJ2-5): GAGVSQSPSNKVTEKGKDVELRCDPISGHTALYWYRQSLGQGLEFLIYFQGNSAPDKSGLPSDRFSAERTGGSVSTLTIQRTQQEDSAVYLCASSSQQETQYFGPGTRLLVL.